This T cell receptor beta chain was sequenced in a study of blood T cell repertoires in COVID-19. Study as a whole: Acute and convalescent COVID-19 specimens originated in the United States, Italy and Spain. From T cells, B-cell-depleted T cells, or PBMCs came the material, which was cDNA or gDNA.

Measured with immunoSEQ multiplex PCR; TCRdb has only the in-frame clones, and not every one. The sample lists around 300,000 clones, over 75% occurring once. Material: peripheral blood. The receptor was derived from a human donor in a cohort sampled during active COVID-19.

The CDR3 coding sequence is TGTGCCAGCAGCCCCACCCAGACTAGCAGTCCGTTCTTC. Translation gives CASSPTQTSSPFF. This sequence joins TRBV12-3 or TRBV12-4 and TRBJ2-1; TRBD2 matches at 7 bases. The CDR3 loop spans 13 amino acids. J gave up 15 bases and V 6 bases, and 14 bases lay outside the gene matches.